This TCR beta chain was sequenced in a study of T cell repertoires in aging, cancer and after chemotherapy. Study background: Clear clonal overlap appeared across healthy donor samples taken over several months to years. Findings of the study overall: No conclusions about immunological memory after chemotherapy can be drawn from the repertoire data. Age-matched healthy donors had significantly more diverse, less clonal blood TCR repertoires than untreated cancer patients.

Germline V gene lookup returns CDR1 MNHEY and CDR2 SVGAGI. CDR3 size: 16 residues. Unmatched junction bases numbered 13, after V lost 4 bases and J lost 8 bases. TCR beta rearrangements were amplified from peripheral blood genomic DNA. A word on this clonotype: Its antigen is still unknown.

Rearranged V-D-J TRB sequences were amplified with a mixed TRB-A/B primer pool. A single record per CDR3 protein comes from TCRdb applying MiXCR to the multiplex PCR reads. Among 8,500 to 10,000 distinct CDR3 sequences listed, 30% to 45% were seen once. Sequencing input: blood. This TCR derives from a human donor in good health. The chain joins TRBV6-5 to TRBJ2-1, with 8 bases lining up with TRBD2. The CDR3 reads CASSSVSGRLSDEQFF. The CDR3 DNA reads TGTGCCAGCAGTTCCGTAAGCGGGAGACTATCCGATGAGCAGTTCTTC.